The 25 T cell receptor beta chains listed next were all sequenced from one sample in a study of cytomegalovirus exposure and HLA in healthy donors. PCR involved 60 Vbeta and 13 Jbeta primers. Sequencing was performed with immunoSEQ multiplex PCR; in TCRdb, only in-frame clones are kept and a portion is missing. In the table there are around 150,000 clones, approximately 75% of which are singletons. The sequenced material came from PBMCs. The receptors were gathered from a male donor in good health and CMV-seronegative.

The chain is built from TRBV19 and TRBJ1-5; maybe TRBD1 (6 bases). The germline V and J ends were trimmed by 7 bases and 2 bases, with 12 bases remaining between them. The germline gives CDR1 LNHDA, CDR2 SQIVND (reference sequence). The CDR3 has 14 amino acids. CDR3 protein: CASTEGGRNQPQHF. CDR3 bases: TGTGCCAGTACTGAAGGGGGTCGCAATCAGCCCCAGCATTTT.

The rearrangement uses TRBV6-5 and TRBJ2-5; the D gene is possibly TRBD1 (6 bases). CDR1 and CDR2 (germline): MNHEY, SVGAGI. This CDR3 comprises 14 residues. The V end was cut by 6 bases, the J end by 5 bases, with 16 bases between. The CDR3 region has the DNA TGTGCCAGCAGCCCCCGCGAGGGGGACGAGACCCAGTACTTC. Its translation is CASSPREGDETQYF.

The chain uses TRBV4-3 and TRBJ1-1; the D gene is possibly TRBD1 (5 bases). Germline V gives CDR1 LGHNA, CDR2 YSLEER. V was clipped by 0 bases and J by 1 base, with 9 bases between them. The CDR3 consists of 15 residues. In DNA form, the CDR3 reads TGCGCCAGCAGCCAAGATGAAACAGGGAACACTGAAGCTTTCTTT. It translates to CASSQDETGNTEAFF.

This sequence joins TRBV30 and TRBJ2-5, with D possibly TRBD2 on 7 matching bases. This CDR3 spans 15 amino acids. V was trimmed by 0 bases and J by 5 bases, leaving 16 bases between them. Germline CDR1 GTSNPN, CDR2 SVGIG (reference sequence). The CDR3 bases are TGTGCCTGGAGTGTCGAGGGGGGGGCCTATGAGACCCAGTACTTC. Translated, it gives CAWSVEGGAYETQYF.

The chain carries TRBV21-1 and TRBJ2-7; no DNA check was done on the table's D call, TRBD1. TRBV21-1 represents a pseudogene. This CDR3 spans 15 amino acids. This CDR3 is CASSSGTGSSYEQYF. The CDR3 bases are TGTGCCAGCAGCTCTGGGACAGGGAGTTCCTACGAGCAGTACTTC.

This chain joins TRBV27 and TRBJ1-5; TRBD1 aligns across 9 bases. J was trimmed by 6 bases and V by 6 bases; bases with no gene match: 15. CDR3 length equals 17 residues. Germline CDR1 is MNHEY and CDR2 is SMNVEV (reference sequence). CDR3 sequence reads: CASSRTRTGGGGQPQHF. The CDR3 nucleotides are TGTGCCAGCAGCCGAACCCGAACAGGGGGCGGGGGTCAGCCCCAGCATTTT.

The gene calls are TRBV2 and TRBJ2-5; D remains ambiguous. The CDR3 runs to 13 residues. Trimming left V 6 bases short and J 7 bases short, with 15 bases between. CDR1 is SNHLY, CDR2 FYNNEI, per germline. CDR3 coding DNA: TGTGCCAGCAGCCCGGAGAACCACGGGACCCAGTACTTC. This sequence encodes CASSPENHGTQYF. Together with reference TRBV2 and TRBJ2-5, the CDR3 gives the full variable domain: EPEVTQTPSHQVTQMGQEVILRCVPISNHLYFYWYRQILGQKVEFLVSFYNNEISEKSEIFDDQFSVERPDGSNFTLKIRSTKLEDSAMYFCASSPENHGTQYFGPGTRLLVL.

The chain carries TRBV4-2 and TRBJ2-7; perhaps TRBD1 as D (6 bases). The length of the CDR3 is 15 residues. Trimming left V 4 bases short and J 0 bases short, with 13 bases between. Germline V gene sequence: CDR1 LGHNA, CDR2 YNFKEQ. The CDR3 spells CASSPPRGSSYEQYF. Here the CDR3 DNA reads TGTGCCAGCAGCCCCCCCAGGGGAAGCTCCTACGAGCAGTACTTC.

This clone was seen only once. The chain uses TRBV29-1 and TRBJ2-7; possibly TRBD2 for D (6 bases). The CDR3 length is 14 residues. Germline V gene data show CDR1 as SQVTM and CDR2 as ANQGSEA. V gave up 3 bases and J gave up 2 bases, with 14 bases separating them. The CDR3 loop is CSVDLREQPYEQYF. In nucleotides, the CDR3 is TGCAGCGTTGATTTGCGGGAACAGCCCTACGAGCAGTACTTC.

This clone was counted a single time. The CDR3 DNA reads as TGTGCCAGCAGCCTCCGTTCCGGGACAGGCTCCTACGAGCAGTACTTC. Amino acid sequence: CASSLRSGTGSYEQYF. The J gene is TRBJ2-7, the V gene TRBV7-8, with 8 bases fitting TRBD1. The CDR3 totals 16 residues. Unmatched junction bases numbered 9, after V lost 5 bases and J lost 0 bases. Germline CDR1 is SGHVS and CDR2 is FQNEAQ.

This chain links TRBV5-6 with TRBJ2-1, with D possibly TRBD2 on 7 matching bases. The V end lost 0 bases, the J end lost 0 bases, and 19 bases lay between the germline ends. The CDR3 has 19 amino acids. Germline CDR1 and CDR2: SGHDT and YYEEEE. CDR3 in DNA: TGTGCCAGCAGCTTGGAATCCGGGGGGCGCTTACTCTCCTACAATGAGCAGTTCTTC. The encoded protein is CASSLESGGRLLSYNEQFF.

The chain recombines TRBV6-5 with TRBJ2-3, with a possible D match to TRBD1 (5 bases). Trimming took 4 bases from V and 1 from J, leaving 15 bases between them. This CDR3 has 16 residues. The germline gives CDR1 MNHEY, CDR2 SVGAGI. The CDR3 DNA reads as TGTGCCAGCAGTTCTACAGGATTCGTAGGCACAGATACGCAGTATTTT. It yields the protein CASSSTGFVGTDTQYF.

CDR3 coding DNA: TGCGCCAGCAGCCACAGGGGCGCGGGTGGCTACACCTTC. This sequence encodes CASSHRGAGGYTF. The rearrangement uses TRBV4-3 and TRBJ1-2, with a possible D match to TRBD1 (6 bases). The CDR3 spans 13 residues. Trimming shortened V by 3 bases and J by 7 bases, and 12 bases separated the two germline ends. CDR1 LGHNA and CDR2 YSLEER come from the germline V gene.

This chain links TRBV7-9 with TRBJ2-5, with 7 bases aligning to TRBD1. The CDR3 spans 15 residues. Per the germline V gene, CDR1 is SEHNR and CDR2 is FQNEAQ (reference sequence). The junction had 8 bases not matched to a gene; V was cut back by 5 bases and J by 2 bases. CDR3 loop: CASSPLGDRQETQYF. CDR3 nucleotides: TGTGCCAGCAGCCCCCTCGGGGACAGACAAGAGACCCAGTACTTC.

V and J are TRBV27 and TRBJ2-1; a weak D match, TRBD2 (6 bases). Looked up from germline, CDR1 is MNHEY and CDR2 is SMNVEV (reference sequence). V was cut by 8 bases and J by 5 bases, with 19 bases left in between. The CDR3 has 15 residues. For the CDR3, the DNA is TGTGCCAGCCAAAGCTTGGGGGACTTCGACAATGAGCAGTTCTTC. It is translated as CASQSLGDFDNEQFF.

The chain joins TRBV5-8 to TRBJ1-6; the D gene is possibly TRBD1 (6 bases). Trimming cost V 4 bases and J 11 bases, with 25 bases left between them. CDR1 is SGHTS, CDR2 YDEGEE, per germline. The CDR3 runs to 17 residues. The CDR3: CASSVLGTQIRAPPLHF. The CDR3 DNA reads TGTGCCAGCAGCGTCCTTGGGACACAAATAAGGGCGCCACCCCTCCACTTT.

This sequence joins TRBV5-1 and TRBJ1-4; tentatively, D is TRBD1 (6 bases). This CDR3 has 15 amino acids. Trimming pared 4 bases from V and 7 bases from J, leaving 17 bases between. Germline V CDR1 and CDR2: SGHRS, YFSETQ. CDR3 sequence reads: CASSIKGGRGEKLFF. In nucleotides, the CDR3 is TGCGCCAGCAGCATCAAGGGGGGGCGGGGTGAAAAACTGTTTTTT. The full variable domain, with the rest looked up from reference TRBV5-1 and TRBJ1-4, is KAGVTQTPRYLIKTRGQQVTLSCSPISGHRSVSWYQQTPGQGLQFLFEYFSETQRNKGNFPGRFSGRQFSNSRSEMNVSTLELGDSALYLCASSIKGGRGEKLFFGSGTQLSVL.

This clone has just one count. The J gene is TRBJ1-1, the V gene TRBV4-3, with D possibly being TRBD1 (6 bases). This CDR3 is built from 15 residues. The V gene's germline CDR1 is LGHNA and CDR2 YSLEER. V gave up 1 base and J gave up 4 bases, with 13 bases separating them. The CDR3 DNA is TGCGCCAGCAGCCAAGCGAGGCAGGGGAGCACTGAAGCTTTCTTT. This codes for CASSQARQGSTEAFF.

This clone was recorded once. V and J are TRBV30 and TRBJ2-5; perhaps TRBD1 as D (6 bases). Trimming pared 1 base from V and 9 bases from J, leaving 15 bases between. The germline gives CDR1 GTSNPN, CDR2 SVGIG (reference sequence). The CDR3 totals 13 residues. CDR3 nucleotides: TGTGCCTGGAGTGGGGGGCAAAGTGAGGCCCAGTACTTC. Translating it yields CAWSGGQSEAQYF.

The chain has TRBV7-2 and TRBJ1-1, with D perhaps matching TRBD1 (5 bases). The length of the CDR3 is 16 residues. Germline V lookup: CDR1 SGHTA, CDR2 FQGNSA. Trimming pared 5 bases from V and 6 bases from J, leaving 22 bases between. The CDR3 DNA follows: TGTGCCAGCAGCCACCTTAGGACCCGGGCGGGACCTGAAGCTTTCTTT. This sequence encodes CASSHLRTRAGPEAFF. The full variable domain, rest sourced from reference TRBV7-2 and TRBJ1-1, is GAGVSQSPSNKVTEKGKDVELRCDPISGHTALYWYRQSLGQGLEFLIYFQGNSAPDKSGLPSDRFSAERTGGSVSTLTIQRTQQEDSAVYLCASSHLRTRAGPEAFFGQGTRLTVV.

V is TRBV9 and J is TRBJ1-3, with 7 positions matching TRBD1. This CDR3 is 15 amino acids long. The trim removed 4 bases at V and 0 bases at J, leaving 4 bases unmatched. Germline CDR1 reads SGDLS; CDR2 reads YYNGEE. CDR3 bases: TGTGCCAGCAGCCCGAGGGACAGCTCTGGAAACACCATATATTTT. Protein sequence: CASSPRDSSGNTIYF. The entire variable domain, with the rest obtained from reference TRBV9 and TRBJ1-3, is as follows: DSGVTQTPKHLITATGQRVTLRCSPRSGDLSVYWYQQSLDQGLQFLIQYYNGEERAKGNILERFSAQQFPDLHSELNLSSLELGDSALYFCASSPRDSSGNTIYFGEGSWLTVV.

The chain couples TRBV19 to TRBJ1-1; TRBD1 is a possible D gene (5 bases). The length of the CDR3 is 13 residues. Trimming took 5 bases from V and 5 from J, leaving 12 bases between them. Germline CDR1 reads LNHDA; CDR2 reads SQIVND (reference sequence). The CDR3 DNA follows: TGTGCCAGTAGTGCGGGGGTAAGGACTGAAGCTTTCTTT. This gives the protein CASSAGVRTEAFF.

The chain carries TRBV27 and TRBJ2-7; 10 nucleotides agree with TRBD2. The CDR3 is 17 amino acids. J lost 0 bases, V lost 3 bases, and 8 bases had no gene match. The germline CDR1 and CDR2 sequences are MNHEY and SMNVEV (reference sequence). For the CDR3, the DNA is TGTGCCAGCAGTTTTACCCCCATAGCGGGGGGCTCCTACGAGCAGTACTTC. Residues: CASSFTPIAGGSYEQYF.

This clone was detected only a few times. V is TRBV4-1 and J is TRBJ2-7; 7 positions match TRBD1. With 2 bases clipped from V and 1 base from J, the junction kept 5 bases outside the gene matches. This CDR3 is built from 15 residues. Germline CDR1 reads MGHRA; CDR2 reads YSYEKL. CDR3 protein: CASSQSPGQSYEQYF. CDR3 in DNA: TGCGCCAGCAGCCAATCCCCGGGACAGTCCTACGAGCAGTACTTC.

This chain connects TRBV6-1 to TRBJ1-2, with 9 nucleotides matching TRBD1. Germline V CDR1 and CDR2: MNHNS, SASEGT. This CDR3 spans 16 amino acids. The trim removed 2 bases at V and 3 bases at J, leaving 7 bases unmatched. The CDR3 nucleotides are TGTGCCAGCAGTGAACTATCGAGGACAGGGGACTATGGCTACACCTTC. This translates into CASSELSRTGDYGYTF.